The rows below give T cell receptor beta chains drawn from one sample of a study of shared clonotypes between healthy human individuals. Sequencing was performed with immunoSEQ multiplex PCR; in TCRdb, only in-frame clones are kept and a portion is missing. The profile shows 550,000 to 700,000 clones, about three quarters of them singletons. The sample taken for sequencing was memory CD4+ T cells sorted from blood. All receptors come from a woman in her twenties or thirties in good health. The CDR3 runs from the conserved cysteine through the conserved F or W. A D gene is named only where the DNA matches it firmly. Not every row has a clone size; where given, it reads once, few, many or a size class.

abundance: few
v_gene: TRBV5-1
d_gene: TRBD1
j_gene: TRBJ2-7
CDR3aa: CASIRDSSSYEQYF
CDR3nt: TGCGCCAGCATCCGGGACAGTTCCTCCTACGAGCAGTACTTC

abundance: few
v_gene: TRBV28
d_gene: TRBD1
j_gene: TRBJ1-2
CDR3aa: CASSLGTGDYGYTF
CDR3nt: TGTGCCAGCAGCTTAGGAACAGGGGACTATGGCTACACCTTC

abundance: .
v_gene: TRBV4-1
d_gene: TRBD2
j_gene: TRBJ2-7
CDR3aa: CASSRGTSGLYEQYF
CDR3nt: TGCGCCAGCAGCCGAGGAACTAGCGGACTATACGAGCAGTACTTC

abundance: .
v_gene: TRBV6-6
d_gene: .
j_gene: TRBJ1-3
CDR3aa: CASSQGLPNSGNTIYF
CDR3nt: TGTGCCAGCAGCCAGGGACTTCCTAACTCTGGAAACACCATATATTTT

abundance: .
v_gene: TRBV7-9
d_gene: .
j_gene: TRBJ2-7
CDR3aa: CASSSTGYEQYF
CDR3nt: TGTGCCAGCAGCTCAACAGGCTACGAGCAGTACTTC

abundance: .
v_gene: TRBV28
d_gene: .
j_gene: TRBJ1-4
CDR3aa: CASSPSGEWEKLFF
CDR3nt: TGTGCCAGCAGCCCCTCCGGGGAGTGGGAAAAACTGTTTTTT

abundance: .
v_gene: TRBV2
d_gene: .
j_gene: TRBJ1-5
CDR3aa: CASSRDGSSNQPQHF
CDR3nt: TGTGCCAGCAGTCGAGACGGCTCTAGCAATCAGCCCCAGCATTTT

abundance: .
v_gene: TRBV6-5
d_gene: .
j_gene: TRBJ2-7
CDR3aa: CASSNTGKQYF
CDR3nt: TGTGCCAGCAGTAATACAGGGAAGCAGTACTTC

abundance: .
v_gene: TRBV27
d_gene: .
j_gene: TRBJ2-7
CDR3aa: CASSPGIRPSYEQYF
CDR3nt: TGTGCCAGCAGTCCAGGGATCCGTCCCTCCTACGAGCAGTACTTC

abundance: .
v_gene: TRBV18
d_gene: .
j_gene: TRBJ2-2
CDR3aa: CASSQNGGSQSGELFF
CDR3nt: TGTGCCAGCTCACAAAATGGCGGCAGTCAAAGCGGGGAGCTGTTTTTT

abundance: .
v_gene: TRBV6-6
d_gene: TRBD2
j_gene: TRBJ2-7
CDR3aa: CASSSGTSTNPYEQYF
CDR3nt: TGTGCCAGCAGTTCCGGGACTAGCACTAACCCCTACGAGCAGTACTTC

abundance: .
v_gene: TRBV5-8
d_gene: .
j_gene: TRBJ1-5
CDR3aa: CASSLNGQSYSNQPQHF
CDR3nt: TGTGCCAGCAGCCTTAACGGACAATCCTATAGCAATCAGCCCCAGCATTTT

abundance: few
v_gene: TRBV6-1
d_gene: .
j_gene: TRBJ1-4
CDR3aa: CASSESHRTATNEKLFF
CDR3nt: TGTGCCAGCAGTGAAAGTCACAGGACCGCAACTAATGAAAAACTGTTTTTT

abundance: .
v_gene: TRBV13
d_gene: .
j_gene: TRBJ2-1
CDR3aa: CASRIGVKQFF
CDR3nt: TGTGCCAGCAGGATAGGGGTGAAGCAGTTCTTC

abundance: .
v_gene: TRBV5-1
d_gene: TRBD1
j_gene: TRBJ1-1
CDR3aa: CASSLQGARGTEAFF
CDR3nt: TGCGCCAGCAGCTTACAGGGGGCAAGGGGTACTGAAGCTTTCTTT

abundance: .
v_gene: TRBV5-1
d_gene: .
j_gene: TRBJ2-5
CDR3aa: CASSLEFRPGETQYF
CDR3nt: TGCGCCAGCAGCTTGGAATTCCGACCGGGGGAGACCCAGTACTTC

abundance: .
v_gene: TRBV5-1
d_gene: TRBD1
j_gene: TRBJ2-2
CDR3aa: CASRSMDRENGELFF
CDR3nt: TGCGCCAGCAGATCGATGGACAGGGAGAACGGGGAGCTGTTTTTT

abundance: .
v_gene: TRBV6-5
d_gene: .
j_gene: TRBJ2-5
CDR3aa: CASSYGLGIQETQYF
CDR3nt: TGTGCCAGCAGTTACGGTTTGGGCATTCAAGAGACCCAGTACTTC

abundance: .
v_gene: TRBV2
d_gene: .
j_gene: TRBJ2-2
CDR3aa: CASSEYLNTGELFF
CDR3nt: TGTGCCAGCAGTGAGTACTTGAACACCGGGGAGCTGTTTTTT

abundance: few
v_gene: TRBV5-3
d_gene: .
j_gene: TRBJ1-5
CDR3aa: CARSLGPLAQHF
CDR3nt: TGTGCCAGAAGCTTGGGCCCCCTGGCCCAGCATTTT

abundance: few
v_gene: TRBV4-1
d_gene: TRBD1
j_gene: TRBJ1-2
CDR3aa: CASSLDRDHGYTF
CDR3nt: TGCGCCAGCAGCCTAGACAGGGATCATGGCTACACCTTC

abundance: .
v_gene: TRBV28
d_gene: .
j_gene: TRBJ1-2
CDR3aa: CASSSGTQGGDYGYTF
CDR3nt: TGTGCCAGCAGTTCCGGGACTCAGGGAGGGGACTATGGCTACACCTTC

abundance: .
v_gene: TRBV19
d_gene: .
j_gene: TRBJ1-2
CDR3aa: CASNPTGRYGYTF
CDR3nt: TGTGCCAGTAACCCTACAGGCCGGTACGGCTACACCTTC

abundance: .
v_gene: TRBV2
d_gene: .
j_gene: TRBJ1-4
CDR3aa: CASSEGRFEKLFF
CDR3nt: TGTGCCAGCAGTGAGGGACGGTTTGAAAAACTGTTTTTT

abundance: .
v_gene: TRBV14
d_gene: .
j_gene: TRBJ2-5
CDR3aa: CASSQGVHRSEETQYF
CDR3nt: TGTGCCAGCAGCCAGGGTGTGCACCGATCCGAAGAGACCCAGTACTTC

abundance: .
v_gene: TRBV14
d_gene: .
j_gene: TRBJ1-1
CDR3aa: CASSRLRMGGWGTEAFF
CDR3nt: TGTGCCAGCAGCCGCCTAAGGATGGGGGGCTGGGGCACTGAAGCTTTCTTT

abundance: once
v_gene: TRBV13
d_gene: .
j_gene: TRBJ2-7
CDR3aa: CASSFVGYEQYF
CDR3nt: TGTGCCAGCAGCTTTGTGGGGTACGAGCAGTACTTC

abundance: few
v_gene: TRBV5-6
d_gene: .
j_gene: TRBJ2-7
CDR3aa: CASSLGSVIEQYF
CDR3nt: TGTGCCAGCAGCTTGGGCTCGGTTATCGAGCAGTACTTC

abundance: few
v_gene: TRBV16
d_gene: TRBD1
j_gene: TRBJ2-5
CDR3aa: CASSLRGQGIETQYF
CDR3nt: TGTGCCAGCAGCCTGCGTGGACAGGGGATCGAGACCCAGTACTTC

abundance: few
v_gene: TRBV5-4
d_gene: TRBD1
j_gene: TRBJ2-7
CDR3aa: CASSLGTGNYEQYF
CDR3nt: TGTGCCAGCAGCTTGGGGACAGGGAACTACGAGCAGTACTTC

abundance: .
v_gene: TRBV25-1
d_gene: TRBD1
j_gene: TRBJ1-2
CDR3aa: CASSLPTGDYGYTF
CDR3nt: TGTGCCAGCAGTCTCCCGACAGGGGACTATGGCTACACCTTC

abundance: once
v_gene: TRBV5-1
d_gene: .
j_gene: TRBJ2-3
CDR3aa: CASSSVRQGSTDTQYF
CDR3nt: TGCGCCAGCAGCTCCGTCAGGCAGGGATCCACAGATACGCAGTATTTT

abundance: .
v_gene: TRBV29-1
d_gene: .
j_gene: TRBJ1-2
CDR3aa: CSVGGNTNYGYTF
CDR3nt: TGCAGCGTGGGGGGGAACACTAACTATGGCTACACCTTC

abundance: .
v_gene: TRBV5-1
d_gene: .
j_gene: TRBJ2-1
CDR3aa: CASSLDSSSYNEQFF
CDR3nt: TGCGCCAGCAGCCTCGATTCGAGCTCCTACAATGAGCAGTTCTTC

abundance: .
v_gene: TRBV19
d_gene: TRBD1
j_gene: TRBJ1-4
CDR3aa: CASTGGPGYEKLFF
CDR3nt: TGTGCCAGTACAGGGGGGCCCGGCTACGAAAAACTGTTTTTT

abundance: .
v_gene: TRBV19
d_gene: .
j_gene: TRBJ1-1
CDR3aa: CASTRRPVTEAFF
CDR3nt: TGTGCCAGTACGCGGAGACCGGTTACTGAAGCTTTCTTT

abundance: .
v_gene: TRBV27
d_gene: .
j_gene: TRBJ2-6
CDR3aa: CASSLFGRTSGANVLTF
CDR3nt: TGTGCCAGCAGTTTATTTGGCAGAACCTCTGGGGCCAACGTCCTGACTTTC

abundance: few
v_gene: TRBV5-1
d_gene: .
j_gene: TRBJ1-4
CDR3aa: CASSFGGGTNEKLFF
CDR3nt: TGCGCCAGCAGCTTCGGGGGTGGAACTAATGAAAAACTGTTTTTT

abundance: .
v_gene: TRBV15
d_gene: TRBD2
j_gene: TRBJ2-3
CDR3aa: CATSRGTSDRTDTQYF
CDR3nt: TGTGCCACCAGCAGGGGAACTAGCGACCGCACAGATACGCAGTATTTT

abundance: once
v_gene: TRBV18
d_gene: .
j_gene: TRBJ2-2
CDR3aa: CASSANRDGTGELFF
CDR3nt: TGTGCCAGCTCAGCCAATAGGGACGGAACCGGGGAGCTGTTTTTT

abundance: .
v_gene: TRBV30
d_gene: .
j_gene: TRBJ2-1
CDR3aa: CAWSVRGLYNEQFF
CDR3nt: TGTGCCTGGAGTGTGCGGGGGCTGTACAATGAGCAGTTCTTC

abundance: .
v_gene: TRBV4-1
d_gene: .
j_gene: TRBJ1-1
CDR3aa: CASSQAYRADTEAFF
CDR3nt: TGCGCCAGCAGCCAAGCCTACAGGGCCGACACTGAAGCTTTCTTT

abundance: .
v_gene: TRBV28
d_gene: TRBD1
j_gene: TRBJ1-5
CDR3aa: CASSLRGQVNQPQHF
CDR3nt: TGTGCCAGCAGTCTCCGCGGACAGGTCAATCAGCCCCAGCATTTT

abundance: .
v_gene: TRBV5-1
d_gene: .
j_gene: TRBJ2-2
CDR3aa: CASSFEGITNTGELFF
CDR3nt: TGCGCCAGCAGCTTCGAGGGGATTACGAACACCGGGGAGCTGTTTTTT